At least ten counts were recorded for the clone carrying this T cell receptor beta chain. In germline, CDR1 is MNHNS, CDR2 SASEGT. The CDR3 is made up of 13 amino acids. Trimming took 9 bases from V and 8 from J; bases not matched to a gene: 10. This entry comes from a study of human T cells and chemical hapten exposure. About the study: Patch tests applied 0.01% DPC to the upper back and were scored after 6 days.

MiXCR, run by TCRdb on the RACE reads, gives a single entry per CDR3 protein. The sample includes about 120,000 distinct CDR3 sequences, roughly 13% of them seen just once. Specified time point: pre-sensitization, week 0. The treatment here: therapeutic diphenylcyclopropenone sensitization with weekly scalp DPC. Sequences were derived from whole blood, sampled in connection with sensitization to the hapten diphenylcyclopropenone (DPC). This receptor was taken from a woman between 18 and 29 years old with alopecia areata. Some clones in this sample may be carry-over from other donors' samples. The gene calls are TRBV6-1 and TRBJ1-2; 9 nucleotides match TRBD1. CDR3 bases: TGTGCCAGTTCGATACAGGGGGCTGACGGCTACACCTTC. Encoded protein: CASSIQGADGYTF.